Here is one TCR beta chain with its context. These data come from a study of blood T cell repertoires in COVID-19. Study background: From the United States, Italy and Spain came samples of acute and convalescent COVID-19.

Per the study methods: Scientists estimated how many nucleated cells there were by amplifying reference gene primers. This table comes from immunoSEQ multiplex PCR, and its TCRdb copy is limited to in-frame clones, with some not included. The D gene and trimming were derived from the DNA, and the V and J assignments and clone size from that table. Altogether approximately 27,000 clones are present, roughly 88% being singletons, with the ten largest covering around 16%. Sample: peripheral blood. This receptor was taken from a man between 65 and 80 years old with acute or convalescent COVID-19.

Here the CDR3 reads CASRPQGMVDQPQHF. The CDR3 nucleotides are TGTGCCAGCAGACCTCAGGGCATGGTAGATCAGCCCCAGCATTTT. The chain is built from TRBV6-5 and TRBJ1-5, with D possibly matching TRBD1 (5 bases). Germline-derived CDR1 and CDR2 are MNHEY and SVGAGI. The CDR3 totals 15 residues. V lost 6 bases and J 5 bases, leaving 17 bases between the germline ends.